Sequencing of this T cell receptor (beta chain) was carried out in a study of shared clonotypes between healthy human individuals. Notes on the study in general: When compared with the clonotypes that were shared by all four sorted-subset donors, the non-shared clonotypes turned out to have lower generation probabilities. The diversity represented, both genetic and in exposure history, was limited by few donors. Clonotype sharing among donors likely depends on sequencing depth.

Worth noting for this clone: Its antigen is currently unknown. The junction departs from the called germline gene at one end, perhaps through a read error.

Profiled with immunoSEQ multiplex PCR; TCRdb holds only in-frame clones, not every one. The sample gives some 2,400,000 clones, approximately 94% of which show up once; less than 0.15% is in the top ten. CDR3 length: 15 amino acids. The germline V gene has CDR1 SNHLY and CDR2 FYNNEI. Sequenced sample: naive CD4+ T cells sorted from blood. Subset: CD45RA+ positively selected. This chain connects TRBV2 to TRBJ2-5, with TRBD2 identical over 12 bases. The TCR originated in a young man in good health. CDR3 amino acids: CASSEEGLAGGPPNF. The DNA of the CDR3 is TGTGCCAGCAGTGAAGAAGGTCTAGCGGGAGGGCCCCCTAACTTC.